Listed below are T cell receptor beta chains from one sample, sequenced in a study of T-cell reconstitution after alpha-beta-depleted transplantation in children. TCRdb used MiXCR to reprocess the PCR reads, holding one entry per CDR3 protein. The table includes over 200,000 distinct CDR3 sequences, roughly 10% detected once. The specimen was PBMCs from the stem cell graft donor, collected from the stem cell graft. These receptors were taken from a human donor who donated a stem cell graft to a child with acute lymphoblastic leukemia. CDR3s include the opening cysteine and the closing phenylalanine or tryptophan. D genes are given only for firm matches. Clone size is stated in some rows and not others, as once, few, many or a class when expanded.

D: -; size: -; J: TRBJ2-7; V: TRBV4-3; DNA: TGCGCCAGCAGCCAAGTTTCCGGGGAGCAGTACTTC; CDR3: CASSQVSGEQYF
D: -; size: once; J: TRBJ2-1; V: TRBV7-9; DNA: TGTGCCAGTAACCGATACAATGAGCAGTTCTTC; CDR3: CASNRYNEQFF
D: -; size: -; J: TRBJ2-1; V: TRBV2; DNA: TGTGCCAGCAGTGTCAGGGATGAGCAGTTCTTC; CDR3: CASSVRDEQFF
D: -; size: many; J: TRBJ2-2; V: TRBV5-1; DNA: TGCGCCAGCAGCCGACAGAACGCGAACACCGGGGAGCTGTTTTTT; CDR3: CASSRQNANTGELFF
D: -; size: many; J: TRBJ2-2; V: TRBV12-3/TRBV12-4; DNA: TGTGCCAGCAGTTTCCGGGGGACGGGCACCGGGGAGCTGTTTTTT; CDR3: CASSFRGTGTGELFF
D: TRBD1; size: -; J: TRBJ1-1; V: TRBV27; DNA: TGTGCCAGCAGGACCCGGACAGGGGGCCTAACTTTCTTT; CDR3: CASRTRTGGLTFF
D: -; size: many; J: TRBJ2-2; V: TRBV7-9; DNA: TGTGCCAGCAGCTTTCTCCGGGCCGCGAACACCGGGGAGCTGTTTTTT; CDR3: CASSFLRAANTGELFF
D: TRBD1; size: few; J: TRBJ1-5; V: TRBV10-3; DNA: TGTGCCATCAGTGAGTCTCGGACAGGGGGCCAGCCCCAGCATTTT; CDR3: CAISESRTGGQPQHF
D: TRBD2; size: -; J: TRBJ2-7; V: TRBV20-1; DNA: TGCAGTGCTAGTGGTGTGGCAGGGAGGGGATACGAGCAGTACTTC; CDR3: CSASGVAGRGYEQYF
D: TRBD2; size: -; J: TRBJ2-7; V: TRBV11-2; DNA: TGTGCCAGCAGGGAGGAAACTAGCGGACGTACCTACGAGCAGTACTTC; CDR3: CASREETSGRTYEQYF
D: TRBD1; size: -; J: TRBJ1-1; V: TRBV6-1; DNA: TGTGCCAGCAGGCTAGACAGGGCCATGAACACTGAAGCTTTCTTT; CDR3: CASRLDRAMNTEAFF
D: -; size: -; J: TRBJ1-2; V: TRBV14; DNA: TGTGCCAGCAGCCAAGTTTCGCAGGGAGTCATAAACTATGGCTACACCTTC; CDR3: CASSQVSQGVINYGYTF
D: -; size: few; J: TRBJ2-3; V: TRBV15; DNA: TGTGCCACCAGCAGAGATGCGGTTGCAGATACGCAGTATTTT; CDR3: CATSRDAVADTQYF
D: -; size: many; J: TRBJ2-2; V: TRBV6-5; DNA: TGTGCCAGCAGTCGCCCCGGTGGGCTAAAGAGCGGGGAGCTGTTTTTT; CDR3: CASSRPGGLKSGELFF
D: -; size: few; J: TRBJ2-7; V: TRBV7-9; DNA: TGTGCCAGCAGCTTTAACTCGGGGTCCTACGAGCAGTACTTC; CDR3: CASSFNSGSYEQYF
D: TRBD1; size: few; J: TRBJ1-6; V: TRBV20-1; DNA: TGCAGTGCTAGAGTCGGACAGGGGGGCTCACCCCTCCACTTT; CDR3: CSARVGQGGSPLHF
D: TRBD2; size: -; J: TRBJ2-3; V: TRBV7-2; DNA: TGTGCCAGCAGCTGGCGGGGGGGCGGCACAGATACGCAGTATTTT; CDR3: CASSWRGGGTDTQYF
D: -; size: -; J: TRBJ2-3; V: TRBV20-1; DNA: TGCAGTGCTGGCCAGGGGCGAGGCACAGATACGCAGTATTTT; CDR3: CSAGQGRGTDTQYF
D: -; size: many; J: TRBJ1-6; V: TRBV20-1; DNA: TGCAGTGCTAGAAGTTCCCCTCGGGGGGTAAATTCACCCCTCCACTTT; CDR3: CSARSSPRGVNSPLHF
D: TRBD1; size: few; J: TRBJ2-7; V: TRBV27; DNA: TGTGCCAGCAGTTTCCACAGGGACAGCACAGACCCCTACGAGCAGTACTTC; CDR3: CASSFHRDSTDPYEQYF
D: TRBD1; size: few; J: TRBJ1-5; V: TRBV2; DNA: TGTGCCAGCAGCGGGACAGACCAGCCCCAGCATTTT; CDR3: CASSGTDQPQHF
D: -; size: -; J: TRBJ1-3; V: TRBV14; DNA: TGTGCCAGCAGCCAAGCTGGAAACACCATATATTTT; CDR3: CASSQAGNTIYF
D: -; size: many; J: TRBJ2-7; V: TRBV10-3; DNA: TGTGCCATCAGTGAGTCTTCGGGGGTATCCTACGAGCAGTACTTC; CDR3: CAISESSGVSYEQYF
D: -; size: many; J: TRBJ2-1; V: TRBV5-1; DNA: TGCGCCAGCAGCTTGGAATCTGACAGGTTCGAAAGCTCCTACAATGAGCAGTTCTTC; CDR3: CASSLESDRFESSYNEQFF
D: -; size: few; J: TRBJ2-5; V: TRBV6-5; DNA: TGTGCCAGCAGTTACTCGGCAGGGATGGAGACCCAGTACTTC; CDR3: CASSYSAGMETQYF
D: -; size: many; J: TRBJ1-1; V: TRBV27; DNA: TGTGCCAGCAGTTTGGGCGGGACAAAAGCTTTCTTT; CDR3: CASSLGGTKAFF
D: -; size: many; J: TRBJ2-7; V: TRBV7-9; DNA: TGTGCCAGCAGCCCTCCTAGGGCTCAGTCCTACGAGCAGTACTTC; CDR3: CASSPPRAQSYEQYF
D: TRBD1; size: -; J: TRBJ2-1; V: TRBV19; DNA: TGTGCCAGTAGTACACGGGACAGGGTTACGTTTTTTGAGCAGTTCTTC; CDR3: CASSTRDRVTFFEQFF
D: -; size: many; J: TRBJ1-5; V: TRBV12-3/TRBV12-4; DNA: TGTGCCAGCAGTTTGGGCCACGTGGCGGAGCCCCAGCATTTT; CDR3: CASSLGHVAEPQHF
D: -; size: -; J: TRBJ1-1; V: TRBV4-2; DNA: TGTGCCAGCAGCACCAGGCTTCGGACTGAAGCTTTCTTT; CDR3: CASSTRLRTEAFF
D: -; size: many; J: TRBJ1-2; V: TRBV5-5; DNA: TGTGCCAGCAGCTCTATGAAATTATTCTATGGCTACACCTTC; CDR3: CASSSMKLFYGYTF
D: -; size: -; J: TRBJ2-3; V: TRBV5-1; DNA: TGCGCCAGCACTCCCAGAACGGGGCAAGATACGCAGTATTTT; CDR3: CASTPRTGQDTQYF
D: TRBD2; size: many; J: TRBJ2-3; V: TRBV5-4; DNA: TGTGCCAGCAGCTTGTCTAGCGGTCTTACAGATACGCAGTATTTT; CDR3: CASSLSSGLTDTQYF
D: -; size: -; J: TRBJ2-3; V: TRBV27; DNA: TGTGCCAGCAGTTTCGCAGATACGCAGTATTTT; CDR3: CASSFADTQYF
D: -; size: -; J: TRBJ2-5; V: TRBV7-9; DNA: TGTGCCAGCAGCGATCAGGGTAATCCCCCAGAGACCCAGTACTTC; CDR3: CASSDQGNPPETQYF
D: TRBD1; size: few; J: TRBJ1-2; V: TRBV3-1; DNA: TGTGCCAGCTGCATCCTAGGCGGCAGGGGGCCCTATGGCTACACCTTC; CDR3: CASCILGGRGPYGYTF
D: TRBD1; size: few; J: TRBJ1-2; V: TRBV7-8; DNA: TGTGCCAGCAGCTTATCACAGGGGTTAGACTATGGCTACACCTTC; CDR3: CASSLSQGLDYGYTF
D: -; size: -; J: TRBJ1-4; V: TRBV5-1; DNA: TGCGCCAGCAGCCCTTCAGTATCAACTAATGAAAAACTGTTTTTT; CDR3: CASSPSVSTNEKLFF
D: TRBD1; size: few; J: TRBJ1-1; V: TRBV5-1; DNA: TGCGCCAGTTGGACAGGCGGAACTAACACTGAAGCTTTCTTT; CDR3: CASWTGGTNTEAFF
D: TRBD2; size: -; J: TRBJ2-1; V: TRBV10-3; DNA: TGTGCCATCAGTGAGTCGAGCGGGGGGGCGGACAATGAGCAGTTCTTC; CDR3: CAISESSGGADNEQFF
D: -; size: few; J: TRBJ1-5; V: TRBV20-1; DNA: TGCAGTGCTAGTCGGCCAGGGGTTTATAGCAATCAGCCCCAGCATTTT; CDR3: CSASRPGVYSNQPQHF
D: -; size: many; J: TRBJ2-1; V: TRBV18; DNA: TGTGCCAGCTCACAGGGGCTCGAAGGTGGGAATGAGCAGTTCTTC; CDR3: CASSQGLEGGNEQFF
D: -; size: -; J: TRBJ2-5; V: TRBV27; DNA: TGTGCCAGCAGTGAAAAAGGTTGGGACACAGAGACCCAGTACTTC; CDR3: CASSEKGWDTETQYF
D: TRBD1; size: many; J: TRBJ2-5; V: TRBV5-6; DNA: TGTGCCAGCAGCTTGGTTACAGGGGGCGAAGAGACCCAGTACTTC; CDR3: CASSLVTGGEETQYF
D: -; size: -; J: TRBJ1-3; V: TRBV12-3/TRBV12-4; DNA: TGTGCCAGCACCCTACCCAGGTTTGGAAACACCATATATTTT; CDR3: CASTLPRFGNTIYF
D: TRBD2; size: few; J: TRBJ2-5; V: TRBV25-1; DNA: TGTGCCAGCAGTGAGGGCCTAGCGGGGACCGAGACCCAGTACTTC; CDR3: CASSEGLAGTETQYF
D: TRBD2; size: few; J: TRBJ2-7; V: TRBV3-1; DNA: TGTGCCAGCAGCGCCGGACTAGCGGGGGGTCCCTACGAGCAGTACTTC; CDR3: CASSAGLAGGPYEQYF
D: -; size: few; J: TRBJ1-5; V: TRBV27; DNA: TGTGCCAGCGGGTGGTATAGCAATCAGCCCCAGCATTTT; CDR3: CASGWYSNQPQHF
D: -; size: -; J: TRBJ2-5; V: TRBV5-5; DNA: TGTGCCAGCAGCGACGCCTCGGGGAAAGAGACCCAGTACTTC; CDR3: CASSDASGKETQYF
D: TRBD2; size: many; J: TRBJ2-5; V: TRBV12-3/TRBV12-4; DNA: TGTGCCAGCAGTCCACCGACTAGCTCGAGGACCCAGTACTTC; CDR3: CASSPPTSSRTQYF
D: -; size: many; J: TRBJ2-7; V: TRBV7-2; DNA: TGTGCCAGCAGCTTAGTGGCACTATCTACCTACGAGCAGTACTTC; CDR3: CASSLVALSTYEQYF
D: TRBD1; size: -; J: TRBJ2-1; V: TRBV12-3/TRBV12-4; DNA: TGTGCCAGCAGGAAAAGCGGACAGGGGCAGAGGAATGAGCAGTTCTTC; CDR3: CASRKSGQGQRNEQFF
D: TRBD1; size: many; J: TRBJ1-4; V: TRBV25-1; DNA: TGTGCCAGCAGAGACAGGGTGGGTGAAAAACTGTTTTTT; CDR3: CASRDRVGEKLFF
D: TRBD1; size: many; J: TRBJ2-7; V: TRBV27; DNA: TGTGCCAGCAGCCACCCGTCAGGGGGTGGCTCCTACGAGCAGTACTTC; CDR3: CASSHPSGGGSYEQYF